This TCR beta chain is from a study of T cell responses to AZD1222 COVID-19 vaccine. Study findings and constraints: Clonal diversity was possibly underestimated, and white British individuals and females predominated among donors. Unmutated variant regions are reportedly the target of nearly half of TCRs that are spike-specific. With two AZD1222 doses given, Spike-specific TCR breadth and depth both rose.

Assay: immunoSEQ multiplex PCR; the TCRdb copy retains only in-frame clones and omits some. Of 140,000 to 150,000 clones listed, more than 85% were seen once; the top ten hold around 12%. Regarding this clone: Its antigen is currently unknown.

The germline gives CDR1 GTSNPN, CDR2 SVGIG (reference sequence). V was cut by 0 bases and J by 0 bases, with 9 bases left in between. The CDR3 is 14 amino acids. This rearrangement joins TRBV30 to TRBJ2-7; D is possibly TRBD2 (6 bases). The clonotype was recovered from an adult who had recovered from COVID-19. Sequenced here: peripheral blood, sampled after recovery from COVID-19. The CDR3 reads CAWSVGGNSYEQYF. The CDR3 DNA is TGTGCCTGGAGTGTGGGCGGGAACTCCTACGAGCAGTACTTC.